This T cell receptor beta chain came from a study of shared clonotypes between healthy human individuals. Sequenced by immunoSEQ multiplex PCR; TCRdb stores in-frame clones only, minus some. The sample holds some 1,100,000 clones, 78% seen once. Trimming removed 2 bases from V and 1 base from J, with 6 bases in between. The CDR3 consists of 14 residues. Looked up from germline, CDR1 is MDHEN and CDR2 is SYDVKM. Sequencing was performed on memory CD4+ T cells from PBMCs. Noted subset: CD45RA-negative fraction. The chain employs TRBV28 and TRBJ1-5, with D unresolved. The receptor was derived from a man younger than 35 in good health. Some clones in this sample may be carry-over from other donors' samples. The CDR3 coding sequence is TGTGCCAGCAGTTTAACGGACAGCAATCAGCCCCAGCATTTT. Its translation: CASSLTDSNQPQHF.